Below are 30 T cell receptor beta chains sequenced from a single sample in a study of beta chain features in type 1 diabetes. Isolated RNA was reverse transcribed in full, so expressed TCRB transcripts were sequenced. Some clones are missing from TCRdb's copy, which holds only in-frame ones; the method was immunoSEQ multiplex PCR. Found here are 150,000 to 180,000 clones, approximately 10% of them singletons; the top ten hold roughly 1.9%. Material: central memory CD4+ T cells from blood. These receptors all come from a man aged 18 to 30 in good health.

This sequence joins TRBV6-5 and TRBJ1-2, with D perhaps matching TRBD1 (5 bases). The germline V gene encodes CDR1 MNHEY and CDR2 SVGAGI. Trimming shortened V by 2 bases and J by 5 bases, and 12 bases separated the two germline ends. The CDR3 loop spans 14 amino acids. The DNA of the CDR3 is TGTGCCAGCAGTTACCTCACAGGAGATTATGGCTACACCTTC. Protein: CASSYLTGDYGYTF.

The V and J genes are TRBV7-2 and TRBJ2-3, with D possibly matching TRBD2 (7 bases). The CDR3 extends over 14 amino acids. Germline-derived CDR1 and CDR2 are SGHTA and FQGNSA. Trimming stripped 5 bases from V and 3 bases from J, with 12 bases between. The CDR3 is CASSEGGGTDTQYF. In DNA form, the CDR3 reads TGTGCCAGCAGCGAGGGAGGGGGGACAGATACGCAGTATTTT.

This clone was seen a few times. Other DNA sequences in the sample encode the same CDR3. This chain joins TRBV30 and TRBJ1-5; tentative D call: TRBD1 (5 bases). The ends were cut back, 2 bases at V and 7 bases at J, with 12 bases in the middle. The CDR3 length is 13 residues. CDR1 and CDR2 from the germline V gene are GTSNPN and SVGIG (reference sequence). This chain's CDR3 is CAWSREGRQPQHF. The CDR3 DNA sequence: TGTGCCTGGAGTAGGGAGGGGAGGCAGCCCCAGCATTTT.

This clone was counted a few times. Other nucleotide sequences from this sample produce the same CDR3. The CDR3: CAWTRDRNQPQHF. In DNA, the CDR3 is TGTGCCTGGACCAGGGATAGGAATCAGCCCCAGCATTTT. The chain combines TRBV30 with TRBJ1-5, with a weak D call TRBD1 (5 bases). The germline CDR1 and CDR2 sequences are GTSNPN and SVGIG (reference sequence). V lost 4 bases to trimming and J lost 4 bases, with 11 bases between them. The CDR3 is made up of 13 amino acids.

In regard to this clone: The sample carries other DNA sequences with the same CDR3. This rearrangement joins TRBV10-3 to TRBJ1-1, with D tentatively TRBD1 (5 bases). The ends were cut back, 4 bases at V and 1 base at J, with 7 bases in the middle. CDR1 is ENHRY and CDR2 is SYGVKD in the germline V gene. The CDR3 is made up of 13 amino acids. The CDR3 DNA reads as TGTGCCATCAGTGGTCAGGGGAACACTGAAGCTTTCTTT. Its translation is CAISGQGNTEAFF.

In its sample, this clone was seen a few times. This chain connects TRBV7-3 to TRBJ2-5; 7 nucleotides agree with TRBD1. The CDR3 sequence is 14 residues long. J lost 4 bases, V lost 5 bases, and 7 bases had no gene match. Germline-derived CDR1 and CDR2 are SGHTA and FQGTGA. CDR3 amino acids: CASSATGDRETQYF. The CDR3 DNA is TGTGCCAGCAGCGCCACAGGGGACCGAGAGACCCAGTACTTC.

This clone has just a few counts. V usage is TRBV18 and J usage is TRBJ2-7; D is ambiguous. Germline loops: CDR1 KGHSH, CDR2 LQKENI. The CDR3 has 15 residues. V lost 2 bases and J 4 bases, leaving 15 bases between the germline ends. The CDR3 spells CASSPSPSPGYEQYF. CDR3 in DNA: TGTGCCAGCTCACCATCCCCCAGCCCGGGTTACGAGCAGTACTTC.

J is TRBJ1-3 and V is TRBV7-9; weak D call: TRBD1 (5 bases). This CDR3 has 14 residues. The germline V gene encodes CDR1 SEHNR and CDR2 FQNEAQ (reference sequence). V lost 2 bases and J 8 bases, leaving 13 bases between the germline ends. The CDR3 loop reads CASSLTGPGDTIYF. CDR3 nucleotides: TGTGCCAGCAGCTTAACGGGGCCAGGTGACACCATATATTTT.

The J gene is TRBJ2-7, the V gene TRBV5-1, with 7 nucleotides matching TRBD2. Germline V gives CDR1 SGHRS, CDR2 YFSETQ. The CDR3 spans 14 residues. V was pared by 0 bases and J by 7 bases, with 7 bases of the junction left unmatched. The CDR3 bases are TGCGCCAGCAGCTTGGTCGCGGGAGCTGAAGAGCAGTACTTC. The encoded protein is CASSLVAGAEEQYF.

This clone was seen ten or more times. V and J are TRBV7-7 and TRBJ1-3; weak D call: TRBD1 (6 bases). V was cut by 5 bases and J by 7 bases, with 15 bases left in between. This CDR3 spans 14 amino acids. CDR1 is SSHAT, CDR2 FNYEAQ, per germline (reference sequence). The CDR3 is CASSRGGLGNTIYF. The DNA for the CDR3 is TGTGCCAGCAGCCGCGGGGGCCTCGGGAACACCATATATTTT.

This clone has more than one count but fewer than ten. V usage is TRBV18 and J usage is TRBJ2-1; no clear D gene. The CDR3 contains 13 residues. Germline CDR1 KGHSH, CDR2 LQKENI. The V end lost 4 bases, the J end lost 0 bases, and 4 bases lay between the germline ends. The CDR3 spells CASSQSSYNEQFF. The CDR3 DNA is TGTGCCAGCTCACAATCCTCCTACAATGAGCAGTTCTTC.

In DNA form, the CDR3 reads TGTGCCTGGAGTGTAAAGGTGGCGGGAGGTTCACCCCTCCACTTT. This sequence encodes CAWSVKVAGGSPLHF. The gene calls are TRBV30 and TRBJ1-6; D call uncertain. The ends were cut back, 0 bases at V and 9 bases at J, with 15 bases in the middle. The length of the CDR3 is 15 residues. Germline CDR1 GTSNPN, CDR2 SVGIG (reference sequence).

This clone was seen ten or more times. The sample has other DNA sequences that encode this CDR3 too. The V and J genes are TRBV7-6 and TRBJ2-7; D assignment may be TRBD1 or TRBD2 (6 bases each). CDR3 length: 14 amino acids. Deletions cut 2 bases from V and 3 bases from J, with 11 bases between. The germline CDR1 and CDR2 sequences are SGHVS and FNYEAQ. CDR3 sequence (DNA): TGTGCCAGCAGCTTACGGGGGCAGGGCTACGAGCAGTACTTC. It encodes CASSLRGQGYEQYF. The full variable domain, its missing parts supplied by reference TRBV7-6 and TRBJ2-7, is GAGVSQSPRYKVTKRGQDVALRCDPISGHVSLYWYRQALGQGPEFLTYFNYEAQQDKSGLPNDRFSAERPEGSISTLTIQRTEQRDSAMYRCASSLRGQGYEQYFGPGTRLTVT.

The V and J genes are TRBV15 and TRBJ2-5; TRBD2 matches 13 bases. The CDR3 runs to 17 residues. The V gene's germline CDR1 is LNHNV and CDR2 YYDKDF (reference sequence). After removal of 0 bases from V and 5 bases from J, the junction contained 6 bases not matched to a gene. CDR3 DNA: TGTGCCACCAGCAGAGATCGGACTAGCGGGGGTCTGGAGACCCAGTACTTC. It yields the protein CATSRDRTSGGLETQYF.

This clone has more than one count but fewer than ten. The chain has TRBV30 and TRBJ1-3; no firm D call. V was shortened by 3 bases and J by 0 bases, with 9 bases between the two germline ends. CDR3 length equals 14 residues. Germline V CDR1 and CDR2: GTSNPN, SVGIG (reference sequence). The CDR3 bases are TGTGCCTGGAGAAGGAGTTACTCTGGAAACACCATATATTTT. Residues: CAWRRSYSGNTIYF. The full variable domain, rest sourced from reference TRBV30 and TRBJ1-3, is SQTIHQWPATLVQPVGSPLSLECTVEGTSNPNLYWYRQAAGRGLQLLFYSVGIGQISSEVPQNLSASRPQDRQFILSSKKLLLSDSGFYLCAWRRSYSGNTIYFGEGSWLTVV.

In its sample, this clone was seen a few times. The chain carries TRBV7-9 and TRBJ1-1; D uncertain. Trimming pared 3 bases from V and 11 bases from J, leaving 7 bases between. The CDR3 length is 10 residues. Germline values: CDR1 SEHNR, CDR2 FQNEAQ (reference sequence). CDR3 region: CASSLNTAFF. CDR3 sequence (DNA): TGTGCCAGCAGCTTGAACACGGCTTTCTTT.

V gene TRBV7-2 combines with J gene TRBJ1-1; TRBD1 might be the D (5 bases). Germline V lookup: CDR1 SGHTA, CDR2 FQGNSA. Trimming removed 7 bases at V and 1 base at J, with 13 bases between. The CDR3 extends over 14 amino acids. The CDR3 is CASIPGRRNTEAFF. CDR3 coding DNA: TGTGCCAGCATCCCAGGGAGGAGGAACACTGAAGCTTTCTTT. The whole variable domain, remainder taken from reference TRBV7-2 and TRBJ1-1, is GAGVSQSPSNKVTEKGKDVELRCDPISGHTALYWYRQSLGQGLEFLIYFQGNSAPDKSGLPSDRFSAERTGGSVSTLTIQRTQQEDSAVYLCASIPGRRNTEAFFGQGTRLTVV.

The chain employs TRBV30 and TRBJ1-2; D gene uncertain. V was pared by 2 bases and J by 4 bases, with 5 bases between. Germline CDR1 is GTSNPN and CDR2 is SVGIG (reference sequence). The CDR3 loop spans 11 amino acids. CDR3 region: CAWSRRYGYTF. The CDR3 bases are TGTGCCTGGAGTAGGCGCTATGGCTACACCTTC.

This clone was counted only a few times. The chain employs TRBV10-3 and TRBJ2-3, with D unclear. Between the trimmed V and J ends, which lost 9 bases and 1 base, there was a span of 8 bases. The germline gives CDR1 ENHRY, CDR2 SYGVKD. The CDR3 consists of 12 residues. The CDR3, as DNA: TGTGCCATTTCTCCCGGCACAGATACGCAGTATTTT. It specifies CAISPGTDTQYF.

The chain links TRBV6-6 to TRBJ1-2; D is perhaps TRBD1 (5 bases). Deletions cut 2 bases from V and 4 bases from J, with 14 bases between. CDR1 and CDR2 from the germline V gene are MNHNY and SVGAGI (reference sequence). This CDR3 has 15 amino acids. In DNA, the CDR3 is TGTGCCAGCAGTTACAGCGGGGGACGGCCCTATGGCTACACCTTC. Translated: CASSYSGGRPYGYTF.

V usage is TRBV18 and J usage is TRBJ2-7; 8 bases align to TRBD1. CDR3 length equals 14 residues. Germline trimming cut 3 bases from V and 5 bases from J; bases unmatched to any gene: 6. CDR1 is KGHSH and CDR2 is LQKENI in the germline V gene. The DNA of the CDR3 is TGTGCCAGCTCACCCCGAGGACAGGGCAACGAGCAGTACTTC. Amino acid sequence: CASSPRGQGNEQYF.

CDR3 nucleotides: TGTGCCACCGCTCGGACTACCGGGTACGAGCAGTACTTC. Residues: CATARTTGYEQYF. V is TRBV10-3 and J is TRBJ2-7; the D gene is possibly TRBD2 (6 bases). Germline assignment: CDR1 ENHRY and CDR2 SYGVKD. The CDR3 extends over 13 amino acids. With 10 bases removed from V and 4 bases from J, the gap between germline ends came to 17 bases.

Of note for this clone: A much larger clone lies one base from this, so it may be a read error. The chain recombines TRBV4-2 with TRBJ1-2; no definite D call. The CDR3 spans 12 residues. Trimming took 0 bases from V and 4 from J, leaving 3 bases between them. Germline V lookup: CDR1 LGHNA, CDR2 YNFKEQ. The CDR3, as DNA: TGTGCCAGCAGCCAAGACGGCTATGGCTACACCTTC. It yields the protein CASSQDGYGYTF.

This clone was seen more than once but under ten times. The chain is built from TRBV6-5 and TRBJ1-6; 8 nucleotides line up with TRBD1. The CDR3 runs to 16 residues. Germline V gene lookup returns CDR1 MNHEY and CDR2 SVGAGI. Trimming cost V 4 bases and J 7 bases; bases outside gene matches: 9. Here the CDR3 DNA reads TGTGCCAGCAGTTCCTATGCAGGACAGGGAAATTCACCCCTCCACTTT. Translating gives CASSSYAGQGNSPLHF.

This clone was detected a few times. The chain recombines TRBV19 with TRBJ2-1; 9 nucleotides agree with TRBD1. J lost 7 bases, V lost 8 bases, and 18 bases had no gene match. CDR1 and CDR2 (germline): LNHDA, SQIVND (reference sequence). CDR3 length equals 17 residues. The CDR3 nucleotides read TGTGCCAGTCAGCGGGCAGGGTACAGGGGGCTAGGGAATGAGCAGTTCTTC. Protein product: CASQRAGYRGLGNEQFF.

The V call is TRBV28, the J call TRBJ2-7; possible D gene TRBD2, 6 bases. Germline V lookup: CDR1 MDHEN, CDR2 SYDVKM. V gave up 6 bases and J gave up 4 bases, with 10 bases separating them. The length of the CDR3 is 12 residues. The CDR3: CASRTSFYEQYF. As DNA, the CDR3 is TGTGCCAGCAGGACTAGTTTTTACGAGCAGTACTTC.

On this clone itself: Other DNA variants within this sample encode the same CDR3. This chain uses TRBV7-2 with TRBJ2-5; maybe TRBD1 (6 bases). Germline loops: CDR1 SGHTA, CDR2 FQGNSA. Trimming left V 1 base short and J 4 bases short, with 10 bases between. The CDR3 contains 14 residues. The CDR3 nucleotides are TGTGCCAGCAGCTTAGGGGGGCGCAGAGAGACCCAGTACTTC. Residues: CASSLGGRRETQYF.

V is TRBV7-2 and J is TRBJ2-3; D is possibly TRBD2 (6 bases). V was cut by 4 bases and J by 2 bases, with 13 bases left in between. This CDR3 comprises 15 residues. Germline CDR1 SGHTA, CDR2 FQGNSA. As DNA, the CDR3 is TGTGCCAGCAGCTCTAGACTAGTAGTCACAGATACGCAGTATTTT. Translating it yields CASSSRLVVTDTQYF.

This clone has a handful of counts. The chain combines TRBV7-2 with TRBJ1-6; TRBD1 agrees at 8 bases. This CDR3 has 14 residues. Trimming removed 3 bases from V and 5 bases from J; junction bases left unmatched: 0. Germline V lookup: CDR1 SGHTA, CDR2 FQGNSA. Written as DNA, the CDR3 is TGTGCCAGCAGCTTGACAGGGGATAATTCACCCCTCCACTTT. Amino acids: CASSLTGDNSPLHF.

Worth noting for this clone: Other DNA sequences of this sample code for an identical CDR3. The CDR3, as DNA: TGTGCCAGCAGCTTGTCCGGGGGGCAAGAGACCCAGTACTTC. Amino acids: CASSLSGGQETQYF. The gene calls are TRBV7-2 and TRBJ2-5, with 7 bases matching TRBD2. CDR3 length: 14 amino acids. Losses at the gene ends were 3 bases for V and 2 bases for J; bases not matched to a gene: 3. The germline V gene has CDR1 SGHTA and CDR2 FQGNSA.